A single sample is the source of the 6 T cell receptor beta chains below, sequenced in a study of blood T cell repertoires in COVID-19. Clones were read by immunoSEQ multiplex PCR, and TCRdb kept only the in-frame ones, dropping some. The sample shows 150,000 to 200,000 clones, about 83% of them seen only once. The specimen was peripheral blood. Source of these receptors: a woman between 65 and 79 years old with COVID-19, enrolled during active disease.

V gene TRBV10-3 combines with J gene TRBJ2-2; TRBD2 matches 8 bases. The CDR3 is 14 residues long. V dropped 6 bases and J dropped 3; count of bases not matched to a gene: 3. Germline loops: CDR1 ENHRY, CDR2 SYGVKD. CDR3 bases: TGTGCCATCAGCCGGGAGGGAGACACCGGGGAGCTGTTTTTT. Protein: CAISREGDTGELFF.

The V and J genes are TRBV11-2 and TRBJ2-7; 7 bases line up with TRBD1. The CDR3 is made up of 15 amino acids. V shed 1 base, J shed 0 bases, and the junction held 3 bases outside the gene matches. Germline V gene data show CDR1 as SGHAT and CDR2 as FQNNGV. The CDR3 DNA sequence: TGTGCCAGCAGCTTAGCCAGGGGGAGCTCCTACGAGCAGTACTTC. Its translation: CASSLARGSSYEQYF.

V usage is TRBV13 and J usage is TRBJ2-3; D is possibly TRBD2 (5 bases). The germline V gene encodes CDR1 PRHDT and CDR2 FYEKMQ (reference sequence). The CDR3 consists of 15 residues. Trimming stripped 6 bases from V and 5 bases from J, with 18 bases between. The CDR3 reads CASRLLVIEGDTQYF. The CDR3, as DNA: TGTGCCAGCAGACTACTAGTCATAGAAGGAGATACGCAGTATTTT.

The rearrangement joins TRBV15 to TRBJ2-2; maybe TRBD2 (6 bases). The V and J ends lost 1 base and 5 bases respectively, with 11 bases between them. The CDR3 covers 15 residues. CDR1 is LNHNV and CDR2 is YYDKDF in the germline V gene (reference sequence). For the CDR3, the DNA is TGTGCCACCAGCAGAGCACTAGCAGCTACCGGGGAGCTGTTTTTT. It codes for CATSRALAATGELFF.

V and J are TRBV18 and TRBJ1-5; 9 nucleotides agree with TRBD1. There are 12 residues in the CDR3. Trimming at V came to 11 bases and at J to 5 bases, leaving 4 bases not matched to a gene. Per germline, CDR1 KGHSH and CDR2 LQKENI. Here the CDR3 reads CAGQGPDQPQHF. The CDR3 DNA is TGTGCCGGACAGGGGCCCGATCAGCCCCAGCATTTT.

The CDR3 DNA reads as TGTGCCAGCAGTAGCCACAGGGCCCGTTTCACTGAAGCTTTCTTT. Protein sequence: CASSSHRARFTEAFF. The chain carries TRBV6-5 and TRBJ1-1; the D gene is possibly TRBD1 (6 bases). V gave up 5 bases and J gave up 4 bases, with 17 bases separating them. Germline V gene lookup returns CDR1 MNHEY and CDR2 SVGAGI. The CDR3 has 15 residues.